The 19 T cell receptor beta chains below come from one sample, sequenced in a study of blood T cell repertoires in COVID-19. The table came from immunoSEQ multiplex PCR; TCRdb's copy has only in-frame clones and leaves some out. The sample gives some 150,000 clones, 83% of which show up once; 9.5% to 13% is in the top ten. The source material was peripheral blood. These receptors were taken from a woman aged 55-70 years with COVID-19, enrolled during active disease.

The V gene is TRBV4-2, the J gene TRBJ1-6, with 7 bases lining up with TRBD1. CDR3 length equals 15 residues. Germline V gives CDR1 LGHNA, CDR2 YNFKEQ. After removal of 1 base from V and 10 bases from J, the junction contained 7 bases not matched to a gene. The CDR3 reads CASSQGGRGESPLHF. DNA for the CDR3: TGTGCCAGCAGCCAAGGCGGCAGGGGGGAATCACCCCTCCACTTT.

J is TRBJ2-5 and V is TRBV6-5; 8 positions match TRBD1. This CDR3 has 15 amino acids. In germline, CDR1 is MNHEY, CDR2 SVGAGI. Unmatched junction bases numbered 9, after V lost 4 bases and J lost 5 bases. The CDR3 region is CASSSTGTGGETQYF. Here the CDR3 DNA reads TGTGCCAGCAGTTCCACCGGGACAGGCGGTGAGACCCAGTACTTC.

The CDR3 sequence: CAWSPAGYSPDTQYF. CDR3 DNA sequence: TGTGCCTGGAGCCCGGCAGGGTACTCCCCAGATACGCAGTATTTT. V gene TRBV30 combines with J gene TRBJ2-3; possible D gene TRBD1, 5 bases. Germline CDR1 GTSNPN, CDR2 SVGIG (reference sequence). V shed 3 bases and J shed 4 bases, with 17 bases lying between them. The CDR3 sequence is 15 residues long.

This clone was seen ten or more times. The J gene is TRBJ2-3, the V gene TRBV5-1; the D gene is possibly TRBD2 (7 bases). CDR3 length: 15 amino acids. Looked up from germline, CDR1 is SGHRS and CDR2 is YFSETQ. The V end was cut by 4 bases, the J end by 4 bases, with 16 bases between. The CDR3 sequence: CASSPAGHESDTQYF. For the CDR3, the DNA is TGCGCCAGCAGCCCAGCGGGACATGAGTCAGATACGCAGTATTTT.

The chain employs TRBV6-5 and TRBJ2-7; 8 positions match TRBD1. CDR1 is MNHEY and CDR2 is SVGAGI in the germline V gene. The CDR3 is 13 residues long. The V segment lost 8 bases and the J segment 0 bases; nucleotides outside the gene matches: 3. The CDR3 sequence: CASRDRFSYEQYF. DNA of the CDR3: TGTGCCAGCCGGGACAGGTTCTCCTACGAGCAGTACTTC.

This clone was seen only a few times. Here the CDR3 reads CSATGLAEQFF. DNA of the CDR3: TGCAGTGCTACGGGACTAGCTGAGCAGTTCTTC. The chain is built from TRBV20-1 and TRBJ2-1; 9 bases match TRBD2. Per the germline V gene, CDR1 is DFQATT and CDR2 is SNEGSKA (reference sequence). With 4 bases clipped from V and 9 bases from J, the junction kept 1 base outside the gene matches. CDR3 length: 11 amino acids.

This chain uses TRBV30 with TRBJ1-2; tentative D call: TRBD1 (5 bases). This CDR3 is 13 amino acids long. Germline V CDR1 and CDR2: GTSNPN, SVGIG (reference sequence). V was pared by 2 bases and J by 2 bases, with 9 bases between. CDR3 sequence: CAWSTGTNYGYTF. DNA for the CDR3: TGTGCCTGGAGTACAGGAACCAACTATGGCTACACCTTC.

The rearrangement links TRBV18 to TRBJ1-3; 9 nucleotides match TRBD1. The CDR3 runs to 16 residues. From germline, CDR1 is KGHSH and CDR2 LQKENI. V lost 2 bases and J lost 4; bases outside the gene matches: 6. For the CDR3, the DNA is TGTGCCAGCTCACCAACTAGGACAGGGGAAGGAAACACCATATATTTT. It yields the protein CASSPTRTGEGNTIYF.

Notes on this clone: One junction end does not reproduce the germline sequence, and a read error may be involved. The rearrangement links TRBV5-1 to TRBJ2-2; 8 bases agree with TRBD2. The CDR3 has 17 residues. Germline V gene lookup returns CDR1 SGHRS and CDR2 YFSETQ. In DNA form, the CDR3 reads TGCGCCAGCTGCTTGGCCGGGGCGGGGGGCCGCGTTGGGGAGCTGTTTTTT. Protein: CASCLAGAGGRVGELFF.

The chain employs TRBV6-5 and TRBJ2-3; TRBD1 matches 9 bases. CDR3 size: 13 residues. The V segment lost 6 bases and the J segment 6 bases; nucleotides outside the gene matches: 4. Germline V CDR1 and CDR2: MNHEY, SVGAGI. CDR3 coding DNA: TGTGCCAGCAGCGAGACAGGGGGGGATACGCAGTATTTT. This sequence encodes CASSETGGDTQYF.

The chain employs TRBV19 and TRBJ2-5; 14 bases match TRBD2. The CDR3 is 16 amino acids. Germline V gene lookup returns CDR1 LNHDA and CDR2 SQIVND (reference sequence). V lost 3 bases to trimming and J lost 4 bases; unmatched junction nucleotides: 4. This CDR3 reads CASSIGTSGRSETQYF. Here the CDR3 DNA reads TGTGCCAGTAGTATCGGGACTAGCGGGAGATCAGAGACCCAGTACTTC.

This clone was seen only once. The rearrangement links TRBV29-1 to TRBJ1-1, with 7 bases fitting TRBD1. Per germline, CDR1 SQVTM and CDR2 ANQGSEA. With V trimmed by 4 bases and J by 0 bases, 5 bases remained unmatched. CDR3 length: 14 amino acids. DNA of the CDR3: TGCAGCGTTGCTAGACAGGGCTTGAACACTGAAGCTTTCTTT. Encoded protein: CSVARQGLNTEAFF.

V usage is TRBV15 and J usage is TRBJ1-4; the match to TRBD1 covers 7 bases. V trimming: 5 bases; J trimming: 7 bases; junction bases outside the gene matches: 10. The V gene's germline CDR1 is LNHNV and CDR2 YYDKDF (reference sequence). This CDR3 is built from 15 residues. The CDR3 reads CATSVPLTGSEKLFF. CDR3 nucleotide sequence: TGTGCCACCAGCGTCCCTTTGACAGGGTCTGAAAAACTGTTTTTT.

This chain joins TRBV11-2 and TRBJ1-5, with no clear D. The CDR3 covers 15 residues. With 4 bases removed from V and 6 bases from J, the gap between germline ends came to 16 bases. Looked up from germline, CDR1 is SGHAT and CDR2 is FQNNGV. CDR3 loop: CASSSGSFSGQPQHF. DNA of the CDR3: TGTGCCAGCAGCTCCGGGAGTTTTAGCGGTCAGCCCCAGCATTTT.

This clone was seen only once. The DNA of the CDR3 is TGCGCCAGCAGGGGGGCCCTCTCTCTCTCTGGGGCCAACGTCCTGACTTTC. Its translation: CASRGALSLSGANVLTF. This chain connects TRBV10-2 to TRBJ2-6; TRBD1 is a possible D gene (6 bases). Germline V gene data show CDR1 as WSHSY and CDR2 as SAAADI. Trimming took 6 bases from V and 0 from J, leaving 15 bases between them. There are 17 residues in the CDR3.

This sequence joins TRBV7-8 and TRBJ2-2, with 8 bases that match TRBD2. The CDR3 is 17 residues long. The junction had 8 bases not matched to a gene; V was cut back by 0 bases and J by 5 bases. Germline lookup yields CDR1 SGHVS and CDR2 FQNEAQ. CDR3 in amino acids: CASSLALPGGPTGELFF. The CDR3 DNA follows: TGTGCCAGCAGCTTAGCGCTCCCGGGAGGGCCAACCGGGGAGCTGTTTTTT.

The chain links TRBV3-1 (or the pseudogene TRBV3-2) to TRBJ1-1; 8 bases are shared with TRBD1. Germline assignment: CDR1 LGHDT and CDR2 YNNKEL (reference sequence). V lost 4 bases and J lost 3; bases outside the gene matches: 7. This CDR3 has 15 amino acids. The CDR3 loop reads CASSPSDRAYTEAFF. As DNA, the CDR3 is TGTGCCAGCAGCCCATCGGACAGGGCGTACACTGAAGCTTTCTTT.

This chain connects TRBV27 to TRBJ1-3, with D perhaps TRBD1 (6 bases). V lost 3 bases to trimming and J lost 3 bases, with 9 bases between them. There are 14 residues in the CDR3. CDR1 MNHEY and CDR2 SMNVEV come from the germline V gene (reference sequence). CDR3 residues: CASSFTGNGNTIYF. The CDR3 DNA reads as TGTGCCAGCAGTTTCACAGGGAATGGAAACACCATATATTTT.

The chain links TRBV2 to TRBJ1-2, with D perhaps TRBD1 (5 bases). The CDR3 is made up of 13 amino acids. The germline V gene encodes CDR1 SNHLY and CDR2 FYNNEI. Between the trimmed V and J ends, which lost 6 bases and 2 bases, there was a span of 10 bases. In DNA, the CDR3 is TGTGCCAGCAGCGGGGGATTAAACTATGGCTACACCTTC. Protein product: CASSGGLNYGYTF.